The 29 T cell receptor beta chains below were found in one sample sequenced in a study of blood T cell repertoires in COVID-19. Assay used: immunoSEQ multiplex PCR; TCRdb lists only in-frame clones, some missing. The table has 200,000 to 250,000 clones, about 90% seen once; the top ten hold more than 12%. The sequenced sample was PBMCs or T cells enriched from blood (not recorded which). The receptors stem from a man aged 25 to 40 who had been exposed to COVID-19.

This clone was found a few times. V gene TRBV4-1 combines with J gene TRBJ1-3, with no clear D. The ends were cut back, 0 bases at V and 8 bases at J, with 17 bases in the middle. Per the germline V gene, CDR1 is MGHRA and CDR2 is YSYEKL. This CDR3 contains 16 residues. Here the CDR3 reads CASSQDRTPYYHTIYF. In DNA, the CDR3 is TGCGCCAGCAGCCAAGATCGCACCCCCTACTATCACACCATATATTTT.

This chain connects TRBV15 to TRBJ2-3; D is unresolved. CDR3 length: 15 residues. Germline-derived CDR1 and CDR2 are LNHNV and YYDKDF (reference sequence). The V and J ends lost 3 bases and 5 bases respectively, with 15 bases between them. The CDR3 spells CATSSRQFLRDTQYF. CDR3 nucleotide sequence: TGTGCCACCAGCAGCAGACAATTCTTACGAGATACGCAGTATTTT.

The V call is TRBV30, the J call TRBJ1-1, with D maybe TRBD1 (6 bases). Trimming pared 6 bases from V and 5 bases from J, leaving 13 bases between. There are 12 residues in the CDR3. Germline CDR1 reads GTSNPN; CDR2 reads SVGIG (reference sequence). In nucleotides, the CDR3 is TGTGCCTGCAACAGGGATGGGACTGAAGCTTTCTTT. Translation gives CACNRDGTEAFF.

V and J are TRBV5-1 and TRBJ2-7; 7 bases align to TRBD1. From germline, CDR1 is SGHRS and CDR2 YFSETQ. The length of the CDR3 is 15 residues. The V segment lost 0 bases and the J segment 5 bases; nucleotides outside the gene matches: 8. The CDR3 sequence is CASSLEETGIDEQYF. In nucleotides, the CDR3 is TGCGCCAGCAGCTTGGAAGAGACAGGGATCGACGAGCAGTACTTC.

This clone was counted a single time. J is TRBJ1-1 and V is TRBV19; D not resolved. V was trimmed by 6 bases and J by 0 bases, leaving 17 bases between them. Germline CDR1 LNHDA, CDR2 SQIVND (reference sequence). The CDR3 is 16 residues long. The CDR3 DNA reads as TGTGCCAGTAGAAAAGTTTATCAGGAAATGAACACTGAAGCTTTCTTT. Residues: CASRKVYQEMNTEAFF.

The rearrangement joins TRBV30 to TRBJ1-5; possibly TRBD1 for D (6 bases). Trimming pared 4 bases from V and 4 bases from J, leaving 17 bases between. This CDR3 has 15 residues. From germline, CDR1 is GTSNPN and CDR2 SVGIG (reference sequence). The CDR3 sequence: CAWTKTGQRNQPQHF. DNA of the CDR3: TGTGCCTGGACCAAGACAGGACAAAGAAATCAGCCCCAGCATTTT.

CDR3 nucleotides: TGTGCCAGCAGCCTGACAGTTCGCTATGGCTACACCTTC. It specifies CASSLTVRYGYTF. This rearrangement joins TRBV11-2 to TRBJ1-2, with a possible D match to TRBD1 (5 bases). CDR1 and CDR2 (germline): SGHAT, FQNNGV. The CDR3 runs 13 residues. Deletions cut 5 bases from V and 4 bases from J, with 11 bases between.

This chain connects TRBV5-1 to TRBJ1-2; D remains unclear. V was clipped by 1 base and J by 2 bases, with 3 bases between them. CDR1 and CDR2 (germline): SGHRS, YFSETQ. CDR3 size: 12 residues. The CDR3 is CASSLSNYGYTF. The CDR3 DNA is TGCGCCAGCAGCTTGTCAAACTATGGCTACACCTTC.

The chain joins TRBV30 to TRBJ1-4; no reliable D call. V lost 4 bases and J lost 1, with 10 bases in between. This CDR3 region has 14 residues. In germline, CDR1 is GTSNPN, CDR2 SVGIG (reference sequence). The CDR3 protein is CAWNLGRTNEKLFF. The CDR3 nucleotides are TGTGCCTGGAATTTAGGGAGAACTAATGAAAAACTGTTTTTT.

This clone appeared once. This chain connects TRBV7-2 to TRBJ1-6, with a tentative D call TRBD1 (5 bases). This CDR3 is 13 amino acids long. Germline CDR1 reads SGHTA; CDR2 reads FQGNSA. The V and J ends lost 2 bases and 9 bases respectively, with 8 bases between them. The CDR3, as DNA: TGTGCCAGCAGCTTAACGACAGTTTCACCCCTCCACTTT. It encodes CASSLTTVSPLHF.

Here the CDR3 reads CATSDSRTGIRNTIYF. As DNA, the CDR3 is TGTGCCACCAGTGATTCCCGGACAGGGATAAGAAACACCATATATTTT. This chain connects TRBV24-1 to TRBJ1-3; 8 nucleotides line up with TRBD1. V lost 2 bases, J lost 5 bases, and 7 bases stayed unmatched. CDR3 length: 16 residues. Germline values: CDR1 KGHDR, CDR2 SFDVKD.

The gene calls are TRBV4-1 and TRBJ1-1, with D possibly matching TRBD1 (5 bases). CDR3 length: 16 amino acids. The V gene's germline CDR1 is MGHRA and CDR2 YSYEKL. The V gene lost 3 bases and the J gene lost 2 bases, with 16 bases spanning the gap. DNA of the CDR3: TGCGCCAGCAGCCAGGACCCAGAGCAGGGAAACACTGAAGCTTTCTTT. This codes for CASSQDPEQGNTEAFF.

The V call is TRBV6-1, the J call TRBJ2-3, with 8 bases aligning to TRBD1. CDR1 MNHNS and CDR2 SASEGT come from the germline V gene. CDR3 size: 16 residues. The V gene end was trimmed by 3 bases and the J gene end by 0 bases; junction bases not matched to a gene: 5. CDR3 nucleotide sequence: TGTGCCAGCAGTGACAGGGGGCTTAATAGCACAGATACGCAGTATTTT. Translated: CASSDRGLNSTDTQYF.

This chain links TRBV3-1 (or the pseudogene TRBV3-2) with TRBJ2-7; maybe TRBD2 (5 bases). Looked up from germline, CDR1 is LGHDT and CDR2 is YNNKEL (reference sequence). The CDR3 is 14 amino acids. Trimming stripped 0 bases from V and 10 bases from J, with 16 bases between. CDR3 loop: CASSQDQAGAAQYF. The CDR3 DNA reads TGTGCCAGCAGCCAAGATCAGGCTGGAGCGGCCCAGTACTTC.

This clone was seen only once. V usage is TRBV6-5 and J usage is TRBJ1-3, with a weak D call TRBD1 (5 bases). The CDR3 has 16 residues. The V end lost 2 bases, the J end lost 4 bases, and 15 bases lay between the germline ends. Per the germline V gene, CDR1 is MNHEY and CDR2 is SVGAGI. CDR3 coding DNA: TGTGCCAGCAGTTACGGTGCACAGGCGATAGGAAACACCATATATTTT. Protein sequence: CASSYGAQAIGNTIYF.

This chain connects TRBV5-1 to TRBJ1-1; 8 nucleotides agree with TRBD1. Germline V lookup: CDR1 SGHRS, CDR2 YFSETQ. The CDR3 spans 17 residues. Losses at the gene ends were 0 bases for V and 4 bases for J; bases not matched to a gene: 11. DNA of the CDR3: TGCGCCAGCAGCTTGGGCCAGGGGGCGCGAGTCCCCACTGAAGCTTTCTTT. Amino acid sequence: CASSLGQGARVPTEAFF.

The rearrangement joins TRBV5-1 to TRBJ2-7, with 8 bases matching TRBD1. V trimming: 2 bases; J trimming: 4 bases; junction bases outside the gene matches: 14. Germline lookup yields CDR1 SGHRS and CDR2 YFSETQ. This CDR3 is 17 amino acids long. The CDR3 DNA follows: TGCGCCAGCAGCTTTGGCGAGAGGACAGGGAACCATTACGAGCAGTACTTC. This translates into CASSFGERTGNHYEQYF.

The chain is built from TRBV7-7 and TRBJ2-2, with D possibly being TRBD2 (6 bases). The germline CDR1 and CDR2 sequences are SSHAT and FNYEAQ (reference sequence). This CDR3 has 13 residues. V shed 8 bases and J shed 3 bases, with 10 bases lying between them. CDR3 in amino acids: CASVGGDTGELFF. Written as DNA, the CDR3 is TGTGCCAGCGTAGGAGGGGACACCGGGGAGCTGTTTTTT.

The genes are TRBV4-1 and TRBJ2-7; D is unclear. This CDR3 contains 15 residues. V lost 2 bases, J lost 8 bases, and 19 bases lay in between. The germline CDR1 and CDR2 sequences are MGHRA and YSYEKL. The CDR3 coding sequence is TGCGCCAGCAGCCAACCCTTAAGTGGGCCATCCAAGCAGTACTTC. It yields the protein CASSQPLSGPSKQYF.

J is TRBJ1-1 and V is TRBV19; no definite D call. This CDR3 comprises 17 residues. With 5 bases removed from V and 3 bases from J, the gap between germline ends came to 22 bases. Germline-derived CDR1 and CDR2 are LNHDA and SQIVND (reference sequence). The CDR3 sequence: CASSSDTLDVLYTEAFF. The CDR3 DNA is TGTGCCAGTAGTTCCGACACCCTTGATGTCTTGTACACTGAAGCTTTCTTT.

The chain is built from TRBV2 and TRBJ2-2, with 8 bases aligning to TRBD1. This CDR3 has 15 residues. CDR1 SNHLY and CDR2 FYNNEI come from the germline V gene. V lost 6 bases, J lost 5 bases, and 8 bases stayed unmatched. CDR3: CASRAGQGLTGELFF. In DNA, the CDR3 is TGTGCCAGCAGGGCAGGACAGGGCTTAACCGGGGAGCTGTTTTTT.

This chain connects TRBV25-1 to TRBJ2-7, with D perhaps TRBD1 (5 bases). Germline V CDR1 and CDR2: MGHDK, SYGVNS. V gave up 3 bases and J gave up 3 bases, with 12 bases separating them. The CDR3 has 14 amino acids. CDR3 amino acids: CASSELGAYYEQYF. The CDR3 DNA reads as TGTGCCAGCAGTGAGTTAGGGGCCTACTACGAGCAGTACTTC.

J is TRBJ2-7 and V is TRBV30; TRBD2 might be the D (6 bases). This CDR3 spans 11 amino acids. The germline V and J ends were trimmed by 2 bases and 6 bases, with 8 bases remaining between them. Germline-derived CDR1 and CDR2 are GTSNPN and SVGIG (reference sequence). This CDR3 is CAWSWGVEQYF. CDR3 bases: TGTGCCTGGAGTTGGGGGGTCGAGCAGTACTTC.

The chain carries TRBV19 and TRBJ2-3; unclear D gene. The V gene lost 1 base and the J gene lost 1 base, with 3 bases spanning the gap. Germline V lookup: CDR1 LNHDA, CDR2 SQIVND (reference sequence). The CDR3 length is 13 residues. CDR3 nucleotides: TGTGCCAGTAGTATAGCCGGCACAGATACGCAGTATTTT. This gives the protein CASSIAGTDTQYF.

The chain has TRBV7-2 and TRBJ2-5; 12 nucleotides align to TRBD2. CDR1 is SGHTA, CDR2 FQGNSA, per germline. Trimming took 5 bases from V and 3 from J; bases not matched to a gene: 10. The CDR3 runs to 17 residues. CDR3 sequence: CASSAQSSGGAKETQYF. The CDR3 DNA follows: TGTGCCAGCAGCGCCCAATCTAGCGGGGGGGCTAAAGAGACCCAGTACTTC.

The rearrangement links TRBV6-5 to TRBJ2-5, with D possibly TRBD2 on 6 matching bases. The CDR3 has 12 amino acids. Germline V CDR1 and CDR2: MNHEY, SVGAGI. Trimming left V 7 bases short and J 3 bases short, with 9 bases between. CDR3 sequence (DNA): TGTGCCAGCACCGGGAGCGAAGAGACCCAGTACTTC. This sequence encodes CASTGSEETQYF.

The rearrangement joins TRBV28 to TRBJ1-1; D ambiguous. The germline V gene has CDR1 MDHEN and CDR2 SYDVKM. With 3 bases removed from V and 10 bases from J, the gap between germline ends came to 21 bases. This CDR3 has 15 amino acids. The CDR3 DNA follows: TGTGCCAGCAGTTTGCTGGTCGGGGTAGGGAACCGAGCTTTCTTT. Translation: CASSLLVGVGNRAFF.

This clone turned up a few times. The chain has TRBV7-9 and TRBJ2-7; TRBD1 matches 7 bases. Germline V CDR1 and CDR2: SEHNR, FQNEAQ (reference sequence). The CDR3 length is 14 residues. The trim removed 4 bases at V and 7 bases at J, leaving 10 bases unmatched. The CDR3 loop reads CASSSETGVEEQYF. Here the CDR3 DNA reads TGTGCCAGCAGCTCCGAAACAGGGGTAGAAGAGCAGTACTTC.

The chain joins TRBV6-5 to TRBJ1-5; 7 positions match TRBD1. With 6 bases clipped from V and 4 bases from J, the junction kept 9 bases outside the gene matches. Germline V gene lookup returns CDR1 MNHEY and CDR2 SVGAGI. The CDR3 covers 15 residues. Written as DNA, the CDR3 is TGTGCCAGCAGACCTGGACAGGTTTTGAATCAGCCCCAGCATTTT. Its protein product is CASRPGQVLNQPQHF.